The sequence of this T cell receptor (beta chain) was determined in a study of cytomegalovirus exposure and HLA in healthy donors. Whole-study results and caveats: Most TCRs appeared rarely, but some public TCRs recurred in many donors. Testing in vitro showed a few CMV-associated chains specific for CMV antigens. Investigators reported 150 to 200 TCR beta chains as tied to cytomegalovirus.

As concerns this clone: Its antigen is still unknown. The identical CDR3 is also encoded by other nucleotide sequences in the sample.

V shed 1 base, J shed 3 bases, and the junction held 6 bases outside the gene matches. Germline loops: CDR1 SGHTA, CDR2 FQGNSA. The CDR3 has 16 residues. Using immunoSEQ multiplex PCR, the repertoire was profiled, and TCRdb retains in-frame clones only, with some absent. The table lists 57,000 or so clones, around 90% of them singletons. This clonotype was sampled from a woman aged 25-40 years in good health and CMV-seronegative. The gene calls are TRBV7-2 and TRBJ2-7; TRBD1 matches 10 bases. Material: PBMCs. The CDR3, as DNA: TGTGCCAGCAGCTTAGTACCCGGGACAGGGGTCTACGAGCAGTACTTC. It encodes CASSLVPGTGVYEQYF.